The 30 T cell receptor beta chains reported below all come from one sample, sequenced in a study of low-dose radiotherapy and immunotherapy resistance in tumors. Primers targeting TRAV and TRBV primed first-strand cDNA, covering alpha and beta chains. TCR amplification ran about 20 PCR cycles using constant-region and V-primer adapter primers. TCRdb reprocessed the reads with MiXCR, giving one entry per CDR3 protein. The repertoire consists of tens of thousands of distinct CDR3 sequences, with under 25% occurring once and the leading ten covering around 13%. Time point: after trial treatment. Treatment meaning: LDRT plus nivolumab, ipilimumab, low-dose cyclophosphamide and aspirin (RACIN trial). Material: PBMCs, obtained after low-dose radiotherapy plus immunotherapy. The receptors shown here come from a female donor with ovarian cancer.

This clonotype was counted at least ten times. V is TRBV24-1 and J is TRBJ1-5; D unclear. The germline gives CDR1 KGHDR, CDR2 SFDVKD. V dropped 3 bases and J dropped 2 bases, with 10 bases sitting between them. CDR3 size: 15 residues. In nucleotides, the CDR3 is TGTGCCACCAGTGATCGATCCGGGGGCAATCAGCCCCAGCATTTT. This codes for CATSDRSGGNQPQHF.

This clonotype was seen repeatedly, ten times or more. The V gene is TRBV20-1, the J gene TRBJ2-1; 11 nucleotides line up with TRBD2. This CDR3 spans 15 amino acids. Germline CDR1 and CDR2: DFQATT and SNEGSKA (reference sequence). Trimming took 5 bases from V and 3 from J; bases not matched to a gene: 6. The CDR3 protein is CSAWLGTSGYNEQFF. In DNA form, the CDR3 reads TGCAGTGCTTGGTTAGGGACTAGCGGCTACAATGAGCAGTTCTTC.

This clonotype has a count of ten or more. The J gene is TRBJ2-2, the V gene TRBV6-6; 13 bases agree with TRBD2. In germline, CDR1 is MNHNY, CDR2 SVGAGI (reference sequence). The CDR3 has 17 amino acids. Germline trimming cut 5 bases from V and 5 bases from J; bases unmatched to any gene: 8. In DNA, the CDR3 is TGTGCCAGCAGTGGACCGGGACTAGCGGGAAGGACCGGGGAGCTGTTTTTT. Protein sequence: CASSGPGLAGRTGELFF.

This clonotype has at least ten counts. CDR3 loop: CASRLGLKNTGELFF. The CDR3 DNA reads as TGTGCCAGCAGGTTGGGACTCAAGAACACCGGGGAGCTGTTTTTT. This rearrangement joins TRBV6-2 or TRBV6-3 to TRBJ2-2; D perhaps matches TRBD2 (6 bases). V lost 6 bases and J lost 1, with 12 bases in between. The germline V gene has CDR1 MNHEY and CDR2 SVGEGT. This CDR3 is 15 amino acids long.

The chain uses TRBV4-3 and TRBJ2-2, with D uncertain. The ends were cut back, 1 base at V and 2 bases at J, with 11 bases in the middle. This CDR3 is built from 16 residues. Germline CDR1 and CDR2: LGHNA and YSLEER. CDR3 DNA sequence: TGCGCCAGCAGCCAAGGGGGTTGGCTTAACACCGGGGAGCTGTTTTTT. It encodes CASSQGGWLNTGELFF.

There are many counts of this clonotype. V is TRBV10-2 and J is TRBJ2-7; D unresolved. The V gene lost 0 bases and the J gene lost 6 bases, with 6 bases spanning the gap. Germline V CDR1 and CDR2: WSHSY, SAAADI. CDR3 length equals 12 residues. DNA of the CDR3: TGCGCCAGCAGTGAGTCCAATCTCGAGCAGTACTTC. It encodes CASSESNLEQYF.

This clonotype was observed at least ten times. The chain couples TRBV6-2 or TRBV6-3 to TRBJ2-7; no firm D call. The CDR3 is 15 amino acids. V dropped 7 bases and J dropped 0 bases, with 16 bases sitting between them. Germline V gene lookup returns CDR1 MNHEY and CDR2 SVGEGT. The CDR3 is CASTESILPSYEQYF. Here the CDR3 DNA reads TGTGCCAGCACCGAATCTATACTGCCCTCCTACGAGCAGTACTTC.

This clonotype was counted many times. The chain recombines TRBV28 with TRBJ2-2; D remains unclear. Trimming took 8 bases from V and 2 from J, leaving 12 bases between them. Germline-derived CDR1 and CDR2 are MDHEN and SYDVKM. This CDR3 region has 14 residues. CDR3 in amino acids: CASLRTPNTGELFF. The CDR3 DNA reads TGTGCCAGCCTTCGGACCCCTAACACCGGGGAGCTGTTTTTT.

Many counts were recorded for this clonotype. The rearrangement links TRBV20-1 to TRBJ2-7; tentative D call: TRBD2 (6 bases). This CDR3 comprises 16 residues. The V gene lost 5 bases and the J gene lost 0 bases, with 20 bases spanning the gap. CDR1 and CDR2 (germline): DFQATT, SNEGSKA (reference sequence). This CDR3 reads CSAVMAPAGYSYEQYF. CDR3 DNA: TGCAGTGCTGTCATGGCTCCGGCGGGGTACTCCTACGAGCAGTACTTC.

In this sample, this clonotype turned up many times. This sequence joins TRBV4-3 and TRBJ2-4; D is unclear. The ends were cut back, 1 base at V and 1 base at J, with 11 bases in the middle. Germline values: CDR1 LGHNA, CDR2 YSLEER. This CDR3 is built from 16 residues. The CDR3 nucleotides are TGCGCCAGCAGCCAAGGCGCCGACTCGGCCAAAAACATTCAGTACTTC. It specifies CASSQGADSAKNIQYF.

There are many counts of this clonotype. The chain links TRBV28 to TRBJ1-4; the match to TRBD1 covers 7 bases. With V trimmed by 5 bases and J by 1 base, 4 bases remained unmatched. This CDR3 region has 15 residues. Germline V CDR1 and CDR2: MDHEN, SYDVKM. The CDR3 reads CASSPPGGTNEKLFF. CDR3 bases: TGTGCCAGCAGTCCACCAGGGGGAACTAATGAAAAACTGTTTTTT.

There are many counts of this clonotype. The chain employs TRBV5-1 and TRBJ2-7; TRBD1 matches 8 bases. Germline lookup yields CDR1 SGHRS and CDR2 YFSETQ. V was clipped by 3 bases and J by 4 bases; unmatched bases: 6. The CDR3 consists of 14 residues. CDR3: CASSSTDRGYEQYF. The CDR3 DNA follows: TGCGCCAGCAGCTCGACAGACAGGGGATACGAGCAGTACTTC.

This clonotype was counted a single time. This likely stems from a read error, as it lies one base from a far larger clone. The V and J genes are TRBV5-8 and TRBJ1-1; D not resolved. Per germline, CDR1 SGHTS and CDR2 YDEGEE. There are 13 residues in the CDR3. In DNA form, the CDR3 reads TGTGCCACCAGCTTGCTCCAGAACACTGAAGCTTTCTTT. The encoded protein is CATSLLQNTEAFF.

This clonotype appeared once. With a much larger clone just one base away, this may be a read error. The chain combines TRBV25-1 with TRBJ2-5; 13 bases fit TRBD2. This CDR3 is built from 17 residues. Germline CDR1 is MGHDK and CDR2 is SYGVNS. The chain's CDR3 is CTSSGTSGVLLEETQYF. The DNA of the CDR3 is TGTACCAGCAGTGGGACTAGCGGGGTTCTCCTAGAGGAGACCCAGTACTTC. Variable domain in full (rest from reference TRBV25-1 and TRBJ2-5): EADIYQTPRYLVIGTGKKITLECSQTMGHDKMYWYQQDPGMELHLIHYSYGVNSTEKGDLSSESTVSRIRTEHFPLTLESARPSHTSQYLCTSSGTSGVLLEETQYFGPGTRLLVL.

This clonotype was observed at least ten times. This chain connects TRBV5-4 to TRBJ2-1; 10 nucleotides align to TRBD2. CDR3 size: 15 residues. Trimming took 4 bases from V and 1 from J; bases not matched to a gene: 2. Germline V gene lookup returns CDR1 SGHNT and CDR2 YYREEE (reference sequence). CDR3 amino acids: CASSLAGVSYNEQFF. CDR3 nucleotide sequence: TGTGCCAGCAGCCTAGCGGGAGTTTCCTACAATGAGCAGTTCTTC.

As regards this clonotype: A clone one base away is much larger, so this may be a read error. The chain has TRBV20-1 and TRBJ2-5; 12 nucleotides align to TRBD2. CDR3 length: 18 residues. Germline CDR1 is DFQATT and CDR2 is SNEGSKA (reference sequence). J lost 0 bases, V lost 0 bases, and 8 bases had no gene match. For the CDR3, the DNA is TGCAGTGCTAGAGATCTAGCGGGGGGGCCTATCGACCAAGAGACCCAGTACTTC. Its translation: CSARDLAGGPIDQETQYF.

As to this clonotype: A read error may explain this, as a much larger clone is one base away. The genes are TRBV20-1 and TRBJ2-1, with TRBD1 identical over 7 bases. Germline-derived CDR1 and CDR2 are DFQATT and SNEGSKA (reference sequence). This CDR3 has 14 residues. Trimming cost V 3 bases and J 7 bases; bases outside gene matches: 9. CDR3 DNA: TGCAGTGCTAGGACCCTCGACAGGGATAATGAGCAGTTCTTC. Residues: CSARTLDRDNEQFF.

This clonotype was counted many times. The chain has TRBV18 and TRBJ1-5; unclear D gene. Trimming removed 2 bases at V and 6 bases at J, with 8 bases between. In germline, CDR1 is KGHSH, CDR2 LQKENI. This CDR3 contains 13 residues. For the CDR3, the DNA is TGTGCCAGCTCACCAGAACATGGTCAGCCCCAGCATTTT. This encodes CASSPEHGQPQHF. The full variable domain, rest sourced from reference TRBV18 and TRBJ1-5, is NAGVMQNPRHLVRRRGQEARLRCSPMKGHSHVYWYRQLPEEGLKFMVYLQKENIIDESGMPKERFSAEFPKEGPSILRIQQVVRGDSAAYFCASSPEHGQPQHFGDGTRLSIL.

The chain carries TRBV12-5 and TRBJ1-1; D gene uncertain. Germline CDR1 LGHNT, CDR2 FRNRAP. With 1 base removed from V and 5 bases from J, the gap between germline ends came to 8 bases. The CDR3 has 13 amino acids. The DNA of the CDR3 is TGTGCTAGTGGTTTGGGGGTGAGAACTGAAGCTTTCTTT. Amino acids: CASGLGVRTEAFF.

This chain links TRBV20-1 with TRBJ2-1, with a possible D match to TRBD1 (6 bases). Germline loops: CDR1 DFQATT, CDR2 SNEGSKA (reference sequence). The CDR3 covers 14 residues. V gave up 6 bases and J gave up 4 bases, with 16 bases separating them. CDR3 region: CSATPQTGYNEQFF. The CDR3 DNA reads TGCAGTGCCACTCCCCAAACAGGGTACAATGAGCAGTTCTTC.

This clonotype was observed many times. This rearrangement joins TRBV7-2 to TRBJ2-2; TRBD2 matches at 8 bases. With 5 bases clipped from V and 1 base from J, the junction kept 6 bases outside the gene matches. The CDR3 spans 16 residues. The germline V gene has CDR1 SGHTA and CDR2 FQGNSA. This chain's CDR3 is CASSRASGQNTGELFF. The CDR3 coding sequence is TGTGCCAGCAGCCGCGCTAGCGGGCAGAACACCGGGGAGCTGTTTTTT.

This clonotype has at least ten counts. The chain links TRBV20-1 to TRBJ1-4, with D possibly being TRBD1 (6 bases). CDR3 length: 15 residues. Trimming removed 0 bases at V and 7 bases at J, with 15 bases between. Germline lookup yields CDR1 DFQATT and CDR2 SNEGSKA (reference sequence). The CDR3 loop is CSARDLDSSSEKLFF. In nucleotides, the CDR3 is TGCAGTGCTAGAGACCTGGACAGCTCAAGTGAAAAACTGTTTTTT.

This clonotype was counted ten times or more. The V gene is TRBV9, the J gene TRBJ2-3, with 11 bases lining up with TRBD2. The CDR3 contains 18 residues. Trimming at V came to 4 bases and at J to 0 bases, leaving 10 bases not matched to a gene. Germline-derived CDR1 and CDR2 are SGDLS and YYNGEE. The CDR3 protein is CASSPLAGDFPSTDTQYF. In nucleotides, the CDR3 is TGTGCCAGCAGCCCACTAGCGGGGGACTTTCCTAGCACAGATACGCAGTATTTT.

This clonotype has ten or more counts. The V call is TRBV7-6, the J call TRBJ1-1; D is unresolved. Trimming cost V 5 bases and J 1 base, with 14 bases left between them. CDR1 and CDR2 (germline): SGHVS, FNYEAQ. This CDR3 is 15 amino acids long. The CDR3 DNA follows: TGTGCCAGCAGCCCTCGGAGGGTAAAGAACACTGAAGCTTTCTTT. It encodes CASSPRRVKNTEAFF.

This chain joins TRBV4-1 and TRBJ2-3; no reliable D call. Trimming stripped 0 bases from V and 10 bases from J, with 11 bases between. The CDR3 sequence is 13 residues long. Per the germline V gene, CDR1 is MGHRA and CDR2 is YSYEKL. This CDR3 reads CASSQEGVFSQYF. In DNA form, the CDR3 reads TGCGCCAGCAGCCAAGAAGGCGTCTTTTCGCAGTATTTT.

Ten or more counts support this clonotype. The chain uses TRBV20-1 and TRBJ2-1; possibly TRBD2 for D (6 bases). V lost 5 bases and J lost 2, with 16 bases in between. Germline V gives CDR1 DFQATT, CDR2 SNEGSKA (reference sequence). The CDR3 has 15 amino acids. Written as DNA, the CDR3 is TGCAGTGCTGCCACCGGGACTCAAGCCTACAATGAGCAGTTCTTC. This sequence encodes CSAATGTQAYNEQFF.

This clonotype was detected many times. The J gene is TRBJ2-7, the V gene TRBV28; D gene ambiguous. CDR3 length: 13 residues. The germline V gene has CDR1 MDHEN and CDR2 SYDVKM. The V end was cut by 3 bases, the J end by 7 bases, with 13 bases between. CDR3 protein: CASSLPEVREQYF. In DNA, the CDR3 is TGTGCCAGCAGTTTGCCCGAGGTCCGGGAGCAGTACTTC. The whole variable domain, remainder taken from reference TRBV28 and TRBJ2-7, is DVKVTQSSRYLVKRTGEKVFLECVQDMDHENMFWYRQDPGLGLRLIYFSYDVKMKEKGDIPEGYSVSREKKERFSLILESASTNQTSMYLCASSLPEVREQYFGPGTRLTVT.

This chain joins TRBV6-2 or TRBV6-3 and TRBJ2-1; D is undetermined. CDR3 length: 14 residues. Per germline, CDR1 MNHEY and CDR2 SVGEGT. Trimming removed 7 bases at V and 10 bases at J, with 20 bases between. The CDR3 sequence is CASIKYQNTGEQFF. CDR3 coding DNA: TGTGCCAGCATAAAATATCAGAACACCGGGGAGCAGTTCTTC.

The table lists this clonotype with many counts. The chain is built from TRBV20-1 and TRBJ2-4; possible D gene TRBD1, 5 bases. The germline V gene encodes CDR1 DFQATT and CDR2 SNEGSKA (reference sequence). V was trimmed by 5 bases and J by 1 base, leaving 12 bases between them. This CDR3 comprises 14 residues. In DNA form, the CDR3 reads TGCAGTGCTGGATTACAGGCCGCCAAAAACATTCAGTACTTC. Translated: CSAGLQAAKNIQYF.

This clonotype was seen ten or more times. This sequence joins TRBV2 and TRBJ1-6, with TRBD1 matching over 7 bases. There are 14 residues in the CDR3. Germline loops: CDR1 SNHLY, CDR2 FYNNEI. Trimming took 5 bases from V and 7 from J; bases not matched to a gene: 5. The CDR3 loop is CASSQGQKNSPLHF. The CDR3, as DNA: TGTGCCAGCAGTCAGGGACAGAAGAATTCACCCCTCCACTTT.